Listed here are 20 T cell receptor beta chains from one sample, sequenced in a study of blood T cells in healthy people across ages. A J-beta primer mix and a sample-barcoded 5' primer were used in a second PCR of about 7 to 12 cycles. TCRdb analysed the 5' RACE reads with MiXCR anew, one entry per CDR3 protein. The table lists approximately 490,000 distinct CDR3 sequences, less than 25% of them singletons, with just over 8.5% in the top ten. The same sample was also used in a study of T cells of mothers and their children.

The sequencing sample was made of blood. The receptors here all came from a boy aged 5 to 17 in good health.

This clonotype was counted at least ten times. This chain connects TRBV27 to TRBJ2-7; D is perhaps TRBD1 (5 bases). V dropped 6 bases and J dropped 0 bases, with 9 bases sitting between them. Germline V CDR1 and CDR2: MNHEY, SMNVEV (reference sequence). CDR3 length: 13 residues. In nucleotides, the CDR3 is TGTGCCAGCAGCCTAAGGGGCTCCTACGAGCAGTACTTC. It specifies CASSLRGSYEQYF.

This clonotype has a count of ten or more. The rearrangement uses TRBV3-1 and TRBJ2-3; 7 positions agree with TRBD1. V dropped 0 bases and J dropped 3; count of bases not matched to a gene: 6. CDR3 length: 16 amino acids. The germline gives CDR1 LGHDT, CDR2 YNNKEL (reference sequence). CDR3 protein: CASSQDVTGVTDTQYF. The CDR3, as DNA: TGTGCCAGCAGCCAAGACGTAACAGGGGTAACAGATACGCAGTATTTT.

This clonotype was recorded many times. The chain uses TRBV28 and TRBJ2-5; TRBD1 matches 7 bases. Germline loops: CDR1 MDHEN, CDR2 SYDVKM. This CDR3 contains 17 residues. The junction had 14 bases not matched to a gene; V was cut back by 5 bases and J by 2 bases. The CDR3 DNA is TGTGCCAGCAGTCAAGGGCACGAGACAGGGTGGCAAGAGACCCAGTACTTC. This encodes CASSQGHETGWQETQYF.

This clonotype has just a few counts. The chain links TRBV27 to TRBJ2-5; 11 bases line up with TRBD1. TRBJ2-7 explains the end of the DNA better; the J call may be wrong. CDR1 is MNHEY and CDR2 is SMNVEV in the germline V gene (reference sequence). The CDR3 is 14 amino acids. The CDR3 loop reads CASSFGQGAVEQYF. The DNA of the CDR3 is TGTGCCAGCAGTTTCGGACAGGGGGCTGTCGAGCAGTACTTC.

About this clonotype: One junction end disagrees with the germline gene, perhaps due to a read error. The chain carries TRBV7-9 and TRBJ1-3, with 10 bases matching TRBD1. This CDR3 has 13 amino acids. The germline gives CDR1 SEHNR, CDR2 FQNEAQ (reference sequence). Here the CDR3 DNA reads TGTGCCAGCAGCTCGACCCCCCGGGACAGGGGAACTTTT. Encoded protein: CASSSTPRDRGTF.

This clonotype was counted only a few times. The chain is built from TRBV7-2 and TRBJ1-3; D call uncertain. Trimming removed 2 bases at V and 2 bases at J, with 19 bases between. From germline, CDR1 is SGHTA and CDR2 FQGNSA. The CDR3 sequence is 18 residues long. This CDR3 reads CASSLSRHTSLPGNTIYF. The DNA of the CDR3 is TGTGCCAGCAGCTTAAGCCGACATACTTCACTGCCTGGAAACACCATATATTTT.

A word on this clonotype: One junction end disagrees with the germline gene, perhaps due to a read error. The chain carries TRBV20-1 and TRBJ2-3; 8 bases are shared with TRBD2. The germline V gene encodes CDR1 DFQATT and CDR2 SNEGSKA (reference sequence). This CDR3 region has 14 residues. CDR3: CSAQRGSSTDTQYF. In nucleotides, the CDR3 is TGCAGTGCACAGCGGGGGTCTAGCACAGATACGCAGTACTTT.

The sample holds a few counts of this clonotype. The chain recombines TRBV7-2 with TRBJ2-7; TRBD1 agrees at 9 bases. This CDR3 has 17 residues. Germline CDR1 reads SGHTA; CDR2 reads FQGNSA. The junction had 10 bases not matched to a gene; V was cut back by 4 bases and J by 0 bases. The CDR3 region is CASSWEQGASGSYEQYF. CDR3 nucleotides: TGTGCCAGCAGCTGGGAACAGGGGGCTAGTGGCTCCTACGAGCAGTACTTC.

About this clonotype itself: A much larger clone differs from this one at a single base, so this may be a read error. In DNA, the CDR3 is TGTGCCAGCGCTCCGTGGGGGCTACAGCTGAACACTGAACCTTTCTTT. This translates into CASAPWGLQLNTEPFF. The V call is TRBV7-9, the J call TRBJ1-1, with D possibly TRBD1 on 6 matching bases. The CDR3 has 16 residues. The V gene's germline CDR1 is SEHNR and CDR2 FQNEAQ (reference sequence).

The sample holds a few counts of this clonotype. The V gene is TRBV9, the J gene TRBJ2-5; D uncertain. V lost 0 bases to trimming and J lost 1 base, with 7 bases between them. The CDR3 is 14 residues long. CDR1 and CDR2 from the germline V gene are SGDLS and YYNGEE. CDR3 loop: CASSVGYTQETQYF. The DNA of the CDR3 is TGTGCCAGCAGCGTAGGATACACCCAAGAGACCCAGTACTTC.

This chain uses TRBV28 with TRBJ1-6, with a tentative D call TRBD1 (5 bases). The V and J ends lost 2 bases and 8 bases respectively, with 13 bases between them. Germline V CDR1 and CDR2: MDHEN, SYDVKM. The CDR3 is 15 amino acids. Here the CDR3 reads CASSLRNWGDSPLHF. The CDR3 nucleotides read TGTGCCAGCAGTTTAAGAAATTGGGGGGATTCACCCCTCCACTTT.

Many counts were recorded for this clonotype. The genes are TRBV7-2 and TRBJ1-5, with TRBD1 as a possible D gene (5 bases). V lost 4 bases, J lost 3 bases, and 16 bases lay in between. In germline, CDR1 is SGHTA, CDR2 FQGNSA. The CDR3 extends over 16 amino acids. This CDR3 is CASSWGPGFSNQPQHF. The DNA of the CDR3 is TGTGCCAGCAGCTGGGGCCCAGGGTTTTCCAATCAGCCCCAGCATTTT. Full variable domain (remainder filled in from reference TRBV7-2 and TRBJ1-5): GAGVSQSPSNKVTEKGKDVELRCDPISGHTALYWYRQSLGQGLEFLIYFQGNSAPDKSGLPSDRFSAERTGGSVSTLTIQRTQQEDSAVYLCASSWGPGFSNQPQHFGDGTRLSIL.

The chain employs TRBV7-9 and TRBJ2-5, with 12 positions matching TRBD2. V lost 6 bases, J lost 5 bases, and 7 bases stayed unmatched. Looked up from germline, CDR1 is SEHNR and CDR2 is FQNEAQ (reference sequence). CDR3 length: 15 residues. The CDR3: CASSSGLAGLETQYF. The DNA for the CDR3 is TGTGCCAGCAGTTCCGGACTAGCGGGGCTGGAGACCCAGTACTTC.

The chain combines TRBV20-1 with TRBJ2-2; 9 bases match TRBD2. Unmatched junction bases numbered 6, after V lost 2 bases and J lost 5 bases. This CDR3 is 15 amino acids long. CDR1 is DFQATT, CDR2 SNEGSKA, per germline (reference sequence). The CDR3, as DNA: TGCAGTGCTAGACTGACTAGCGGCGGGACCGGGGAGCTGTTTTTT. Translated, it gives CSARLTSGGTGELFF.

About this clonotype itself: Germline and junction disagree at one end, which may indicate a read error. The chain recombines TRBV29-1 with TRBJ2-2; a possible D gene is TRBD1 (6 bases). The CDR3 contains 14 residues. Looked up from germline, CDR1 is SQVTM and CDR2 is ANQGSEA. As DNA, the CDR3 is TGCAGCGTTGAAGATGGGGGCGGCACCGGGGAGCAGTTTTTT. Protein product: CSVEDGGGTGEQFF.

This chain joins TRBV4-1 and TRBJ2-4; 10 bases are a match to TRBD1. CDR1 is MGHRA and CDR2 is YSYEKL in the germline V gene. This CDR3 comprises 17 residues. V lost 5 bases to trimming and J lost 5 bases; unmatched junction nucleotides: 12. In DNA, the CDR3 is TGCGCCAGCAGCTGGATTCCGGGACAGGGGAAGCAAAACATTCAGTACTTC. Its protein product is CASSWIPGQGKQNIQYF.

This clonotype has a handful of counts. The chain is built from TRBV28 and TRBJ1-2; 11 nucleotides match TRBD1. CDR1 is MDHEN, CDR2 SYDVKM, per germline. This CDR3 is 14 amino acids long. Trimming took 6 bases from V and 3 from J; bases not matched to a gene: 3. The CDR3 reads CASRGQGEYYGYTF. CDR3 coding DNA: TGTGCCAGCAGGGGACAGGGGGAGTACTATGGCTACACCTTC.

CDR3 region: CAISGRAGVGRTYNEQFF. DNA of the CDR3: TGTGCCATCAGTGGTAGGGCGGGAGTCGGCAGAACCTACAATGAGCAGTTCTTC. The chain has TRBV10-3 and TRBJ2-1, with 7 bases aligning to TRBD2. The CDR3 spans 18 residues. CDR1 and CDR2 (germline): ENHRY, SYGVKD. With 4 bases clipped from V and 2 bases from J, the junction kept 14 bases outside the gene matches.

This clonotype showed up many times. This chain links TRBV7-9 with TRBJ2-5; unclear D gene. V lost 2 bases to trimming and J lost 3 bases, with 1 base between them. The CDR3 has 11 amino acids. CDR1 is SEHNR and CDR2 is FQNEAQ in the germline V gene (reference sequence). The CDR3 here is CASSLKETQYF. The CDR3 DNA follows: TGTGCCAGCAGCTTAAAAGAGACCCAGTACTTC. The full variable domain, rest sourced from reference TRBV7-9 and TRBJ2-5, is DTGVSQNPRHKITKRGQNVTFRCDPISEHNRLYWYRQTLGQGPEFLTYFQNEAQLEKSRLLSDRFSAERPKGSFSTLEIQRTEQGDSAMYLCASSLKETQYFGPGTRLLVL.

This clonotype was seen only a few times. The V call is TRBV28, the J call TRBJ2-2; D is unresolved. CDR1 and CDR2 (germline): MDHEN, SYDVKM. Trimming pared 6 bases from V and 4 bases from J, leaving 15 bases between. CDR3 length: 15 residues. CDR3 in amino acids: CASSPSRRSTGELFF. The DNA of the CDR3 is TGTGCCAGCAGCCCCTCGAGAAGAAGCACCGGGGAGCTGTTTTTT.